This T cell receptor (beta chain) came from a study of blood T cell repertoires in COVID-19 (dated by TCRdb to 2020 to 2022). Study-wide context: The collaborator samples originated in the United States, Italy and Spain and spanned the acute and convalescent phases of COVID-19. The material from the prospective study consisted of cDNA or gDNA derived from T cells, B-cell-depleted T cells, or PBMCs. Deeply sampled blood TCRbeta repertoires from subjects exposed to, actively infected with, or recovered from COVID-19 were included in the dataset. The repertoires were released in a freely available public database intended as a resource for research on the immune response to SARS-CoV-2. The samples were drawn from the first 160 participants of the ongoing ImmuneRACE study and from 1,254 subjects provided by 6 global collaborators. Sample metadata almost always included a de-identified subject ID, COVID-19 status, age in years and sex. Where HLA class I and class II types were available, the types were taken from metadata supplied by the sample provider, not from assay-based typing.

The study at large found these results: How much clinical and demographic metadata was included differed by source and by participant, and the metadata was provided uncurated.

TCRbeta CDR3 regions were amplified from genomic DNA using the immunoSEQ Assay, a bias-controlled multiplex PCR. In the original analysis: The number of nucleated cells in each sample was estimated by amplification of reference gene primers within the assay. To quantify the absolute abundance of each unique TCRbeta CDR3 rearrangement, sequence reads were collapsed and filtered. For each sample, productive Simpson clonality was calculated by taking the square root of Simpson's diversity index across productive rearrangements. TCRdb obtained this table from immuneACCESS and retained in-frame rearrangements with V and J assigned. These tables miss some clones; where compared with another copy, unresolved V genes account for less than half of the shortfall, and the remainder is unexplained. V and J calls and clone size follow that table, whereas D and trimming were derived from the DNA. Counted in this sample were approximately 120,000 clones; about 93% of them appeared once. Around 2% of the sample is taken by the ten largest.

Regarding this clone: This clone's antigen is unknown. Per-nucleotide qualities are absent, and no much larger clonotype sits a single base away.

One collaborating source in Seattle enrolled patients while the patients were actively infected and followed the patients over time throughout the course of disease. Collaborating institutions collected whole blood in K2EDTA tubes following their own protocols. Collaborator samples were shipped for TCRbeta analysis as frozen whole blood, isolated PBMCs, or DNA extracted from either sample type. CDR1 ENHRY and CDR2 SYGVKD were looked up in the germline V gene. V was cut back by 6 bases and J by 4 bases, leaving a gap of 12 bases between them. The CDR3 spans 13 residues, from the cysteine through the phenylalanine. The only DNA kept is the CDR3, 39 bases in frame from the first base.

This sequence uses TRBV10-3 and TRBJ1-2; a tentative D match to TRBD1 spans 5 bases. This TCR was sampled from a man aged 50 to 60 with COVID-19, enrolled during active disease. Input material: peripheral blood. CDR3 region: CAISREGLYGYTF. The DNA sequence is TGTGCCATCAGCAGGGAGGGACTCTATGGCTACACCTTC.